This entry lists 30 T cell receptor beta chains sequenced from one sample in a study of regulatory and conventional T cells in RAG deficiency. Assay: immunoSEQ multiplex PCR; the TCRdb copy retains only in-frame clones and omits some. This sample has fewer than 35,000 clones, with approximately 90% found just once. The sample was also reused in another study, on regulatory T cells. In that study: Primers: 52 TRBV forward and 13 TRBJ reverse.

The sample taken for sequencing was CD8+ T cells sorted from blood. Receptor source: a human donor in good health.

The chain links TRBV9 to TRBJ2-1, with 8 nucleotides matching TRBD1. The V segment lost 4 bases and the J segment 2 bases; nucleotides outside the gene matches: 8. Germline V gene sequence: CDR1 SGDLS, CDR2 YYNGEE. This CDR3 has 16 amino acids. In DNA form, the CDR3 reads TGTGCCAGCAGCCCCAAAGACAGGGGCCCCTACAATGAGCAGTTCTTC. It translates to CASSPKDRGPYNEQFF.

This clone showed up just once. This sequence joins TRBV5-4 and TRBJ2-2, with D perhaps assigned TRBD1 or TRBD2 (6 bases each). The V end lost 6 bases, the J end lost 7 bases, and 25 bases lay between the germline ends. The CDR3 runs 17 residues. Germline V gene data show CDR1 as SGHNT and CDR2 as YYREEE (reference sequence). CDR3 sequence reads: CASTRPGAPGGGGELFF. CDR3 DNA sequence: TGTGCCAGCACCCGACCGGGAGCGCCCGGAGGGGGCGGGGAGCTGTTTTTT. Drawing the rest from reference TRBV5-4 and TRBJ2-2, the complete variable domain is ETGVTQSPTHLIKTRGQQVTLRCSSQSGHNTVSWYQQALGQGPQFIFQYYREEENGRGNFPPRFSGLQFPNYSSELNVNALELDDSALYLCASTRPGAPGGGGELFFGEGSRLTVL.

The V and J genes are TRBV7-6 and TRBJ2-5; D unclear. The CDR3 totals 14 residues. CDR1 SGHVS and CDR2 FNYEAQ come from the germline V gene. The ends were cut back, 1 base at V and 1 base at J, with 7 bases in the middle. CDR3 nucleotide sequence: TGTGCCAGCAGCTTAGGCCCGTCCCAAGAGACCCAGTACTTC. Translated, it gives CASSLGPSQETQYF.

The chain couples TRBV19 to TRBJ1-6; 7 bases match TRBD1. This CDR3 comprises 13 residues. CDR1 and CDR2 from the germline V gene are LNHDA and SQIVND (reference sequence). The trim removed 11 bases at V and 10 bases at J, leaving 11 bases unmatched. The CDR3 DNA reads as TGTGCCGGGGGCGGGACAGCTAACTCACCCCTCCACTTT. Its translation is CAGGGTANSPLHF.

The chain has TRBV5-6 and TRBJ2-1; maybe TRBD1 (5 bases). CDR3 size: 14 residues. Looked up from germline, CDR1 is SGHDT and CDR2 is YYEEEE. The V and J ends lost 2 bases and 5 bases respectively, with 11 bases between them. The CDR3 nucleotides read TGTGCCAGCAGCTTTCTAGGGGTAAACAATGAGCAGTTCTTC. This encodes CASSFLGVNNEQFF.

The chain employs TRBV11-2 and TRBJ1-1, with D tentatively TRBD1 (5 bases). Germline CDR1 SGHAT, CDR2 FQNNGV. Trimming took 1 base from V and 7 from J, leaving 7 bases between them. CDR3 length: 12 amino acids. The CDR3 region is CASSLGGGEAFF. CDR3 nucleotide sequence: TGTGCCAGCAGCTTAGGGGGCGGTGAAGCTTTCTTT.

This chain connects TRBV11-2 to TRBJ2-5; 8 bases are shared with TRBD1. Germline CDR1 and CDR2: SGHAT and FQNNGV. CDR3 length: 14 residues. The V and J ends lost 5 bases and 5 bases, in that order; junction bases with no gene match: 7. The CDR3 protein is CASSLGTGMETQYF. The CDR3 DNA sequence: TGTGCCAGCAGCCTGGGGACAGGAATGGAGACCCAGTACTTC.

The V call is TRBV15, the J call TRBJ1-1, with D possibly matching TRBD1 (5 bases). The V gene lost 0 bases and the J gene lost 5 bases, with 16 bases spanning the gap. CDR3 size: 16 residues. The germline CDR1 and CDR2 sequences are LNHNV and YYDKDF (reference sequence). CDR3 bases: TGTGCCACCAGCAGAGATCGGCGGGGGATTATAACTGAAGCTTTCTTT. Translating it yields CATSRDRRGIITEAFF. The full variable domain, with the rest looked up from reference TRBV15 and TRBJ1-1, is DAMVIQNPRYQVTQFGKPVTLSCSQTLNHNVMYWYQQKSSQAPKLLFHYYDKDFNNEADTPDNFQSRRPNTSFCFLDIRSPGLGDTAMYLCATSRDRRGIITEAFFGQGTRLTVV.

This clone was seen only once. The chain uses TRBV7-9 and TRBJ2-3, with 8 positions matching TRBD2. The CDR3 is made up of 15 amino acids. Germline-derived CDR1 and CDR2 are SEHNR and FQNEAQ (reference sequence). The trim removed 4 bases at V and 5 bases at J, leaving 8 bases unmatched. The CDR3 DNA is TGTGCCAGCAGCTATAGCGGGGTAGGGTTAGATACGCAGTATTTT. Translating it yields CASSYSGVGLDTQYF.

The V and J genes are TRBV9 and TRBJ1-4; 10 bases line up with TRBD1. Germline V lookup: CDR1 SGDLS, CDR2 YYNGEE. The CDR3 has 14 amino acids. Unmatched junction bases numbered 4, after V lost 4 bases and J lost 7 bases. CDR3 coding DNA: TGTGCCAGCAGCCGGACAGGGGGACCTGAAAAACTGTTTTTT. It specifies CASSRTGGPEKLFF.

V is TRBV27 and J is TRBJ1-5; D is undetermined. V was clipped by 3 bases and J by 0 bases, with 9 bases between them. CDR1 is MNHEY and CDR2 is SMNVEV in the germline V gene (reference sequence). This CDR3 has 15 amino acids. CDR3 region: CASSLIGYSNQPQHF. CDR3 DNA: TGTGCCAGCAGTTTGATAGGGTATAGCAATCAGCCCCAGCATTTT.

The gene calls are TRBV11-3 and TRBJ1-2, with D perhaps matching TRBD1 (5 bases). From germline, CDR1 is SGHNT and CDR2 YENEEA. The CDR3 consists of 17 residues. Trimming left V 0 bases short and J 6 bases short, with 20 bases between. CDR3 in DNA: TGTGCCAGCAGCTTAGATCCCTTTGCAAAGGGGCGCCATGGCTACACCTTC. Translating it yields CASSLDPFAKGRHGYTF.

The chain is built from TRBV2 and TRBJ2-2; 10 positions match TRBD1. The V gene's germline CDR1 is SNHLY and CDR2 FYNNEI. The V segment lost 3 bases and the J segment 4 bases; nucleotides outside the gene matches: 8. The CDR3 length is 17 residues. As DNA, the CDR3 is TGTGCCAGCAGTGACGAGCTAGGGACAGGGGTCACCGGGGAGCTGTTTTTT. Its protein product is CASSDELGTGVTGELFF. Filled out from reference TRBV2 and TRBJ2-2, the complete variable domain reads EPEVTQTPSHQVTQMGQEVILRCVPISNHLYFYWYRQILGQKVEFLVSFYNNEISEKSEIFDDQFSVERPDGSNFTLKIRSTKLEDSAMYFCASSDELGTGVTGELFFGEGSRLTVL.

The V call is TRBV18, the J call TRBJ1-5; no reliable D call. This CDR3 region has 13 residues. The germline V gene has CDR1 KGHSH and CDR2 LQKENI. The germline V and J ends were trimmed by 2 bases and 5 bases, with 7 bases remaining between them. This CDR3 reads CASSPRTDQPQHF. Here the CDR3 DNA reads TGTGCCAGCTCACCAAGAACAGATCAGCCCCAGCATTTT.

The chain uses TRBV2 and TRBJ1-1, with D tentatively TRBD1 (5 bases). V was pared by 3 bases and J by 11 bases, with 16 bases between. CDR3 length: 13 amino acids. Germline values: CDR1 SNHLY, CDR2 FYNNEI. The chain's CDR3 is CASSDVTDITAFF. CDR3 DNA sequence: TGTGCCAGCAGTGATGTGACAGACATCACCGCTTTCTTT.

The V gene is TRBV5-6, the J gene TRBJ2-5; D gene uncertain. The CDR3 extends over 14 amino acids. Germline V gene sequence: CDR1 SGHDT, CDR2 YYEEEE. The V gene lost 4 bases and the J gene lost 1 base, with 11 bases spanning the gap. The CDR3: CASSTTIAQETQYF. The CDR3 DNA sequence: TGTGCCAGCAGCACGACCATAGCCCAAGAGACCCAGTACTTC. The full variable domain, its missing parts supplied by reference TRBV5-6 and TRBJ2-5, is DAGVTQSPTHLIKTRGQQVTLRCSPKSGHDTVSWYQQALGQGPQFIFQYYEEEERQRGNFPDRFSGHQFPNYSSELNVNALLLGDSALYLCASSTTIAQETQYFGPGTRLLVL.

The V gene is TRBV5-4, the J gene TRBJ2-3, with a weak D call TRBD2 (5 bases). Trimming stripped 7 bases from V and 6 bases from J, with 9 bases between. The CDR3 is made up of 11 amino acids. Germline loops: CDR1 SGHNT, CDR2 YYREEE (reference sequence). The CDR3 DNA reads TGTGCCAGCGCGGGTTCGGATACGCAGTATTTT. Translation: CASAGSDTQYF.

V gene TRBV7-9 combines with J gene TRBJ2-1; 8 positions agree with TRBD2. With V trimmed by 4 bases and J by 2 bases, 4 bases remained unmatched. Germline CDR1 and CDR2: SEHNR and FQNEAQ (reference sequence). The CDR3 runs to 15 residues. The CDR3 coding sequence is TGTGCCAGCAGCTCGCGGGAGGATCCCTACAATGAGCAGTTCTTC. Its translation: CASSSREDPYNEQFF. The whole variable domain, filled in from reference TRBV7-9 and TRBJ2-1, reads DTGVSQNPRHKITKRGQNVTFRCDPISEHNRLYWYRQTLGQGPEFLTYFQNEAQLEKSRLLSDRFSAERPKGSFSTLEIQRTEQGDSAMYLCASSSREDPYNEQFFGPGTRLTVL.

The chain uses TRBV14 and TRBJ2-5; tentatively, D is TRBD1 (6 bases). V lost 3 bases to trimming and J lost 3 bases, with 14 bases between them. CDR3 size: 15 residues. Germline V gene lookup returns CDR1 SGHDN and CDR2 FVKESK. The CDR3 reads CASSHAQGIEETQYF. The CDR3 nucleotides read TGTGCCAGCAGCCATGCCCAGGGGATCGAAGAGACCCAGTACTTC.

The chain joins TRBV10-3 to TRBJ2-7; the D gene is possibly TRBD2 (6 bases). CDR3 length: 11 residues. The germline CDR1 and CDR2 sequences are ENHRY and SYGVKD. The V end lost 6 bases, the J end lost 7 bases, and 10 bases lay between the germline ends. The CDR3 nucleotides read TGTGCCATCAGCTCTAGCGATGAGCAGTACTTC. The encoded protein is CAISSSDEQYF.

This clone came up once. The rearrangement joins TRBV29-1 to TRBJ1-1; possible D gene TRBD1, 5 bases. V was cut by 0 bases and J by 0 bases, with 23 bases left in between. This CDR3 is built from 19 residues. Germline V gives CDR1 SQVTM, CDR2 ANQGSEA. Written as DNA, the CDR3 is TGCAGCGTTGAAGATCGCGAAAGGGACGGATATTTTATGAACACTGAAGCTTTCTTT. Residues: CSVEDRERDGYFMNTEAFF.

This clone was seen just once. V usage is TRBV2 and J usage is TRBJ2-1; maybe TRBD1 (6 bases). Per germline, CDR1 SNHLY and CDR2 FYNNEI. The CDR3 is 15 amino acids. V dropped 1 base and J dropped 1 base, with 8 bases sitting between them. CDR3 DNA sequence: TGTGCCAGCAGTGAAGTGGACAGTTCCTACAATGAGCAGTTCTTC. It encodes CASSEVDSSYNEQFF.

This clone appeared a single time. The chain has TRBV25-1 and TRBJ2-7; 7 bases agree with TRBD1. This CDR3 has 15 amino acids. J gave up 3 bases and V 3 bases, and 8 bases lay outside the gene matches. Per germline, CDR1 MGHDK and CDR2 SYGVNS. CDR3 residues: CASSDVGQSYYEQYF. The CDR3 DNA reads TGTGCCAGCAGTGACGTGGGACAGAGTTACTACGAGCAGTACTTC.

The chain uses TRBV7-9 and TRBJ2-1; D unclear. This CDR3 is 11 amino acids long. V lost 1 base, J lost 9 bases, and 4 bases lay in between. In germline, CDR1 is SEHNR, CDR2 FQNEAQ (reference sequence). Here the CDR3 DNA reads TGTGCCAGCAGCTTAGTGGGTGAGCAGTTCTTC. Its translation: CASSLVGEQFF.

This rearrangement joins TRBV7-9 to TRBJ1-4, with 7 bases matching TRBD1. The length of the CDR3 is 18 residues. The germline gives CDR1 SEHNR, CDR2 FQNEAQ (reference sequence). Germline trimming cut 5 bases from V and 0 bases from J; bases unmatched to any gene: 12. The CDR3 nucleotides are TGTGCCAGCAGCGACCAGACAGGGCGGGTATCAACTAATGAAAAACTGTTTTTT. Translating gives CASSDQTGRVSTNEKLFF.

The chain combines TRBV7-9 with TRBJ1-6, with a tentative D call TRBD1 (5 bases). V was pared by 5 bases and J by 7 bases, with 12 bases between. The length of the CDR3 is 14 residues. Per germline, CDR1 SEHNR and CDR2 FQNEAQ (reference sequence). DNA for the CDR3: TGTGCCAGCAGCCCAGGGAGGCGGAATTCACCCCTCCACTTT. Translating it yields CASSPGRRNSPLHF.

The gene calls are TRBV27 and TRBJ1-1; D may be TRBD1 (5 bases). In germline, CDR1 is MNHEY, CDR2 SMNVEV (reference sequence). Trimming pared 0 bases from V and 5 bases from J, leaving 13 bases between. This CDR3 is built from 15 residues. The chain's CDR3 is CASSLSPQGSTEAFF. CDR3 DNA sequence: TGTGCCAGCAGTTTATCCCCCCAGGGATCGACTGAAGCTTTCTTT.

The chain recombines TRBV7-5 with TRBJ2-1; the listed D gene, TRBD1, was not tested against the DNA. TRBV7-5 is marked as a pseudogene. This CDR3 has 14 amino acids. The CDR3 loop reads CARSSQYSYNEQFF. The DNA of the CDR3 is TGTGCCAGAAGCTCGCAGTACTCCTACAATGAGCAGTTCTTC.

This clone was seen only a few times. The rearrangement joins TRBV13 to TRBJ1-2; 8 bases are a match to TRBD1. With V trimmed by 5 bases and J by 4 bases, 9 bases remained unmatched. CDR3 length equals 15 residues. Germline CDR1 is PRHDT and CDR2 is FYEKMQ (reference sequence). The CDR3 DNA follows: TGTGCCAGCAGCCCCCGGACAGGGAGACTCTATGGCTACACCTTC. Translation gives CASSPRTGRLYGYTF.

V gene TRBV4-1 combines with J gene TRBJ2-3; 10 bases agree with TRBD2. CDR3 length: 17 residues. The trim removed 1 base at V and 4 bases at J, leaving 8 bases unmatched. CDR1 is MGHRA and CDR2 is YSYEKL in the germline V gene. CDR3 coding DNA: TGCGCCAGCAGCCAAGTGCCTAGCGGGAGAAACCCAGATACGCAGTATTTT. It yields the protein CASSQVPSGRNPDTQYF.